What follows are 5 T cell receptor beta chains derived from one specimen sequenced in a study of T cell repertoires in cytomegalovirus infection (dated by TCRdb to about 2019). The sequencer was an Illumina HiSeq 1500. TCRdb took the public reads, trimmed them with fastp at Q25, ran MiXCR for clone calling and kept in-frame beta chains. All rows with the same CDR3 protein become a single entry with the most common DNA and genes. Present in this sample are about 180,000 distinct CDR3 sequences, approximately 15% of which were seen just once. The ten largest clones add up to around 27% of the sample. The sample taken for sequencing was PBMCs. The origin of the receptors is a human donor in good health (CMV status not recorded). Some clones in this sample may be carry-over from other donors' samples.

Regarding this clonotype: A much larger clone differs from this one at a single base, so this may be a read error. The chain combines TRBV7-6 with TRBJ1-1; D is ambiguous. From germline, CDR1 is SGHVS and CDR2 FNYEAQ. This CDR3 has 13 residues. This CDR3 reads CASSSRLNSEAFF. CDR3 nucleotides: TGTGCCAGCAGCTCACGTCTGAACTCTGAAGCTTTCTTT.

The sample holds a few counts of this clonotype. The chain is built from TRBV7-3 and TRBJ1-6; 9 positions agree with TRBD1. Germline V gene data show CDR1 as SGHTA and CDR2 as FQGTGA. The length of the CDR3 is 14 residues. The V segment lost 2 bases and the J segment 8 bases; nucleotides outside the gene matches: 1. The CDR3 region has the DNA TGTGCCAGCAGCTTAGGGGACAGGGATTCACCCCTCCACTTT. It encodes CASSLGDRDSPLHF. Full variable domain (remainder filled in from reference TRBV7-3 and TRBJ1-6): GAGVSQTPSNKVTEKGKYVELRCDPISGHTALYWYRQSLGQGPEFLIYFQGTGAADDSGLPNDRFFAVRPEGSVSTLKIQRTERGDSAVYLCASSLGDRDSPLHFGNGTRLTVT.

This clonotype was picked up many times. The chain has TRBV7-2 and TRBJ1-1; D gene unclear. Trimming left V 5 bases short and J 3 bases short, with 10 bases between. The CDR3 runs 13 residues. CDR1 is SGHTA and CDR2 is FQGNSA in the germline V gene. The CDR3 loop reads CASSGGLHTEAFF. In DNA form, the CDR3 reads TGTGCCAGCAGCGGTGGACTCCACACTGAAGCTTTCTTT.

This clonotype was seen only a few times. V gene TRBV9 combines with J gene TRBJ2-7; weak D call: TRBD1 (6 bases). The CDR3 consists of 13 residues. V lost 7 bases, J lost 0 bases, and 11 bases lay in between. CDR1 and CDR2 (germline): SGDLS, YYNGEE. The CDR3 DNA reads as TGTGCCAGCGGAGGACAGTTCTCCTACGAGCAGTACTTC. Residues: CASGGQFSYEQYF.

There are many counts of this clonotype. The gene calls are TRBV4-1 and TRBJ2-5; weak D call: TRBD2 (5 bases). V dropped 1 base and J dropped 13 bases, with 10 bases sitting between them. The CDR3 sequence is 11 residues long. Germline CDR1 MGHRA, CDR2 YSYEKL. The CDR3, as DNA: TGCGCCAGCAGCCAAGGGGAGCGGCTGTACTTC. Amino acids: CASSQGERLYF.